The subject of this entry is one T cell receptor beta chain. Its antigen is currently unknown. Study-level results: The larger-cohort validation was restricted to a single TCR beta V-J rearrangement rather than whole repertoires.

TCRdb ran MiXCR on the 5' RACE reads and lists one entry per CDR3 protein. The data show 50,000 to 70,000 distinct CDR3 sequences, with less than 25% seen just once and 3.2% held by the top ten. Cells sorted as Tregs were CD4+, CD25+ and CD127-/low. The CDR3 has 15 amino acids. V lost 4 bases, J lost 3 bases, and 5 bases stayed unmatched. Germline-derived CDR1 and CDR2 are SGHAT and FQNNGV. The chain employs TRBV11-2 and TRBJ2-2, with 7 bases identical to TRBD2. The receptor's source is a female donor with breast cancer. The source material was tumor-infiltrating Tregs sorted from the breast tumor. CDR3 amino acids: CASSSIREDTGELFF. For the CDR3, the DNA is TGTGCCAGCAGCTCGATCCGGGAGGACACCGGGGAGCTGTTTTTT.